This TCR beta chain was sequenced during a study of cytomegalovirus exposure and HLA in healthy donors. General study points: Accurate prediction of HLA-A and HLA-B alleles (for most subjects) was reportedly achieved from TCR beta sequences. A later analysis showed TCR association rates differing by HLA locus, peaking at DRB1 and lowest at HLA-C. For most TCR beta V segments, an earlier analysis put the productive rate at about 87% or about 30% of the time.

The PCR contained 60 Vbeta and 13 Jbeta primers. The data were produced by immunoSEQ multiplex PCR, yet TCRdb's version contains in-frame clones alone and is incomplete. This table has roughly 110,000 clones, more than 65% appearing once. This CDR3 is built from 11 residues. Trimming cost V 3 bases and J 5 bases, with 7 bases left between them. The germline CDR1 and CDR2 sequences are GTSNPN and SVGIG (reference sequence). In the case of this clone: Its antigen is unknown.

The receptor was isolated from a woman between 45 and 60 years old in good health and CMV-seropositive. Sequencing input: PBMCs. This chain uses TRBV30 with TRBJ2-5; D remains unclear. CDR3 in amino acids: CAWRALETQYF. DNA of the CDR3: TGTGCCTGGAGGGCCCTGGAGACCCAGTACTTC. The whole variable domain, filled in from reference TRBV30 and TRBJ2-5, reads SQTIHQWPATLVQPVGSPLSLECTVEGTSNPNLYWYRQAAGRGLQLLFYSVGIGQISSEVPQNLSASRPQDRQFILSSKKLLLSDSGFYLCAWRALETQYFGPGTRLLVL.